The next 6 T cell receptor beta chains were all read from a single sample in a study of PD-L1 blockade in urothelial cancer. The time point here: pretreatment peripheral blood. Profiling relied on immunoSEQ multiplex PCR, and the TCRdb table lists in-frame clones only, not all of them. This repertoire shows about 70,000 clones, almost 90% found once; its top ten account for under 6%. The source was PBMCs, collected around atezolizumab (anti-PD-L1) treatment. The receptors come from a man in his 70s with urothelial cancer.

The chain combines TRBV5-6 with TRBJ1-2; possible D gene TRBD1, 6 bases. The CDR3 has 14 amino acids. Trimming removed 2 bases from V and 5 bases from J, with 13 bases in between. Germline V gene data show CDR1 as SGHDT and CDR2 as YYEEEE. For the CDR3, the DNA is TGTGCCAGCAGCTTAGGGGGACGGATTTATGGCTACACCTTC. Its translation is CASSLGGRIYGYTF. Based on the CDR3 plus reference TRBV5-6 and TRBJ1-2, the full variable domain is DAGVTQSPTHLIKTRGQQVTLRCSPKSGHDTVSWYQQALGQGPQFIFQYYEEEERQRGNFPDRFSGHQFPNYSSELNVNALLLGDSALYLCASSLGGRIYGYTFGSGTRLTVV.

The chain is built from TRBV29-1 and TRBJ1-2; 7 bases fit TRBD1. The V gene end was trimmed by 7 bases and the J gene end by 2 bases; junction bases not matched to a gene: 4. This CDR3 has 12 residues. The germline V gene encodes CDR1 SQVTM and CDR2 ANQGSEA. The CDR3 is CSAKGQNYGYTF. The CDR3 DNA follows: TGCAGCGCTAAGGGACAGAACTATGGCTACACCTTC.

CDR3 residues: CASSLGGTDQETQYF. The CDR3 DNA reads TGTGCCAGCAGCTTAGGAGGGACAGATCAAGAGACCCAGTACTTC. This sequence joins TRBV9 and TRBJ2-5; D is possibly TRBD1 (7 bases). Per the germline V gene, CDR1 is SGDLS and CDR2 is YYNGEE. The V and J ends lost 4 bases and 2 bases respectively, with 15 bases between them. CDR3 length equals 15 residues.

This sequence joins TRBV5-1 and TRBJ2-3; D is ambiguous. Trimming stripped 4 bases from V and 2 bases from J, with 8 bases between. Looked up from germline, CDR1 is SGHRS and CDR2 is YFSETQ. The CDR3 has 13 residues. Here the CDR3 reads CASSERNTDTQYF. CDR3 nucleotides: TGCGCCAGCAGCGAGCGCAACACAGATACGCAGTATTTT.

The genes are TRBV5-6 and TRBJ2-3; perhaps TRBD2 as D (5 bases). Per germline, CDR1 SGHDT and CDR2 YYEEEE. Trimming took off 5 bases at V and 6 bases at J, with 16 bases between the two ends. There are 14 residues in the CDR3. In DNA, the CDR3 is TGTGCCAGCAGATTCTTAACATTAGCGGATACGCAGTATTTT. Translated, it gives CASRFLTLADTQYF.

The chain carries TRBV28 and TRBJ2-7; 8 bases map to TRBD2. V shed 5 bases, J shed 4 bases, and the junction held 7 bases outside the gene matches. CDR1 is MDHEN, CDR2 SYDVKM, per germline. The CDR3 is 14 amino acids. CDR3: CASSALAELYEQYF. DNA for the CDR3: TGTGCCAGCAGTGCACTAGCGGAGCTTTACGAGCAGTACTTC.